Each of the 30 T cell receptor beta chains below was sequenced from the same sample in a study of identifying expanded T cells in peripheral blood (dated by TCRdb to the late 2010s). Library construction relied on the immunoSEQ multiplex PCR assay. The clones in this table, taken by TCRdb from immuneACCESS, are in-frame only. Not every clone is retained; where verified, under half of the shortfall comes from an unresolved V gene, and the cause of the rest is unknown. Across this sample there are about 120,000 clones, with around 84% seen only once. Around 3.3% of the sample lies in the top ten. Source material: blood. Receptor source: a person aged 18-70 years in good health.

This chain connects TRBV6-6 to TRBJ1-2; 8 positions agree with TRBD1. The germline gives CDR1 MNHNY, CDR2 SVGAGI (reference sequence). The trim removed 6 bases at V and 8 bases at J, leaving 8 bases unmatched. The CDR3 is 13 amino acids. CDR3 region: CASSPYRQGGYTF. The DNA for the CDR3 is TGTGCCAGCAGCCCGTATAGACAGGGGGGCTACACCTTC.

This clone was seen a few times. The gene calls are TRBV25-1 and TRBJ1-6, with D perhaps matching TRBD1 (6 bases). Germline values: CDR1 MGHDK, CDR2 SYGVNS. The germline V and J ends were trimmed by 3 bases and 13 bases, with 19 bases remaining between them. The CDR3 consists of 15 residues. CDR3: CASSENGGGWYPLHF. In nucleotides, the CDR3 is TGTGCCAGCAGTGAGAACGGAGGGGGTTGGTACCCCCTCCACTTT.

V is TRBV7-9 and J is TRBJ2-7; D not certain. Germline V gives CDR1 SEHNR, CDR2 FQNEAQ (reference sequence). The CDR3 consists of 13 residues. The V and J ends lost 1 base and 6 bases respectively, with 10 bases between them. The CDR3 reads CASSLGSLPEQYF. The CDR3 coding sequence is TGTGCCAGCAGCTTAGGTTCTCTCCCCGAGCAGTACTTC.

The rearrangement joins TRBV2 to TRBJ1-2, with a possible D match to TRBD1 (6 bases). The CDR3 contains 19 residues. CDR1 is SNHLY, CDR2 FYNNEI, per germline. The germline V and J ends were trimmed by 4 bases and 4 bases, with 28 bases remaining between them. The CDR3 region is CASSGGGLGGASSGYGYTF. The CDR3 nucleotides read TGTGCCAGCAGTGGGGGCGGGTTGGGGGGCGCGAGTTCTGGCTATGGCTACACCTTC.

The V gene is TRBV6-5, the J gene TRBJ1-5; D is perhaps TRBD1 (5 bases). V dropped 2 bases and J dropped 4 bases, with 9 bases sitting between them. The CDR3 loop spans 14 amino acids. CDR1 is MNHEY, CDR2 SVGAGI, per germline. The CDR3 loop is CASSYGKGNQPQHF. Here the CDR3 DNA reads TGTGCCAGCAGTTACGGGAAGGGGAATCAGCCCCAGCATTTT.

V is TRBV6-5 and J is TRBJ2-1; perhaps TRBD2 as D (6 bases). Trimming pared 8 bases from V and 4 bases from J, leaving 9 bases between. This CDR3 comprises 12 residues. From germline, CDR1 is MNHEY and CDR2 SVGAGI. CDR3 residues: CASLGGYNEQFF. CDR3 in DNA: TGTGCCAGCTTGGGGGGTTACAATGAGCAGTTCTTC.

The genes are TRBV2 and TRBJ2-5, with a possible D match to TRBD1 (5 bases). With 7 bases removed from V and 4 bases from J, the gap between germline ends came to 16 bases. Germline lookup yields CDR1 SNHLY and CDR2 FYNNEI. The CDR3 is 14 amino acids. The chain's CDR3 is CASTPKGYRETQYF. CDR3 DNA sequence: TGTGCCAGCACTCCGAAGGGGTATCGAGAGACCCAGTACTTC.

This clone was picked up a small number of times. V is TRBV7-2 and J is TRBJ1-2; TRBD1 might be the D (6 bases). V was cut by 3 bases and J by 4 bases, with 18 bases left in between. CDR1 and CDR2 from the germline V gene are SGHTA and FQGNSA. This CDR3 region has 16 residues. CDR3 coding DNA: TGTGCCAGCAGCTTGGATTCAGGGGTAGGGCTCTATGGCTACACCTTC. Residues: CASSLDSGVGLYGYTF. Based on the CDR3 plus reference TRBV7-2 and TRBJ1-2, the full variable domain is GAGVSQSPSNKVTEKGKDVELRCDPISGHTALYWYRQSLGQGLEFLIYFQGNSAPDKSGLPSDRFSAERTGGSVSTLTIQRTQQEDSAVYLCASSLDSGVGLYGYTFGSGTRLTVV.

The rearrangement joins TRBV4-1 to TRBJ2-2; unclear D gene. The CDR3 has 17 amino acids. Trimming cost V 0 bases and J 2 bases, with 13 bases left between them. Germline V gives CDR1 MGHRA, CDR2 YSYEKL. The CDR3 region has the DNA TGCGCCAGCAGCCAAGAGCCGGGTCTCAGAAACACCGGGGAGCTGTTTTTT. Protein product: CASSQEPGLRNTGELFF.

This clone occurred a few times. This chain joins TRBV7-7 and TRBJ2-2; D perhaps matches TRBD1 (6 bases). This CDR3 is 15 amino acids long. The V gene lost 4 bases and the J gene lost 1 base, with 10 bases spanning the gap. Per the germline V gene, CDR1 is SSHAT and CDR2 is FNYEAQ (reference sequence). The CDR3 spells CASSSGTLNTGELFF. Here the CDR3 DNA reads TGTGCCAGCAGCTCCGGGACATTGAACACCGGGGAGCTGTTTTTT.

The rearrangement uses TRBV18 and TRBJ1-3; D perhaps matches TRBD1 (5 bases). The CDR3 contains 14 residues. In germline, CDR1 is KGHSH, CDR2 LQKENI. V was cut by 3 bases and J by 0 bases, with 6 bases left in between. The CDR3 here is CASSPDISGNTIYF. The DNA of the CDR3 is TGTGCCAGCTCACCGGACATCTCTGGAAACACCATATATTTT.

The chain joins TRBV7-9 to TRBJ1-4; D possibly corresponds to TRBD1 (5 bases). CDR1 is SEHNR, CDR2 FQNEAQ, per germline (reference sequence). The V gene lost 0 bases and the J gene lost 1 base, with 12 bases spanning the gap. This CDR3 is built from 17 residues. The DNA for the CDR3 is TGTGCCAGCAGCTTAGCCCGATGGGGGGGAACTAATGAAAAACTGTTTTTT. Its protein product is CASSLARWGGTNEKLFF.

The chain employs TRBV9 and TRBJ2-3; D not resolved. The V and J ends lost 3 bases and 6 bases respectively, with 17 bases between them. The CDR3 is 15 amino acids. Germline lookup yields CDR1 SGDLS and CDR2 YYNGEE. This CDR3 is CASSANEYRSDTQYF. The CDR3 region has the DNA TGTGCCAGCAGCGCCAACGAGTACCGGTCTGATACGCAGTATTTT.

For the CDR3, the DNA is TGTGCCAGCAGTTACTCGAGTGGCCAGTCCCGTAGGACCCAGTACTTC. It specifies CASSYSSGQSRRTQYF. The chain couples TRBV6-5 to TRBJ2-5; D uncertain. This CDR3 has 16 amino acids. The V and J ends lost 0 bases and 7 bases respectively, with 18 bases between them. Germline assignment: CDR1 MNHEY and CDR2 SVGAGI.

The chain recombines TRBV7-2 with TRBJ1-2; D gene uncertain. The CDR3 spans 14 residues. CDR1 and CDR2 from the germline V gene are SGHTA and FQGNSA. V dropped 5 bases and J dropped 4 bases, with 14 bases sitting between them. CDR3 sequence reads: CASSKKLTGYGYTF. For the CDR3, the DNA is TGTGCCAGCAGCAAAAAACTAACCGGCTATGGCTACACCTTC.

The chain couples TRBV4-1 to TRBJ1-2; 11 bases agree with TRBD1. V was pared by 1 base and J by 7 bases, with 8 bases of the junction left unmatched. Per the germline V gene, CDR1 is MGHRA and CDR2 is YSYEKL. This CDR3 comprises 16 residues. CDR3 nucleotides: TGCGCCAGCAGCCAAGTTGGGACAGGGGGAGGTGGTGGCTACACCTTC. This codes for CASSQVGTGGGGGYTF.

The V gene is TRBV7-2, the J gene TRBJ2-7; tentatively, D is TRBD2 (6 bases). From germline, CDR1 is SGHTA and CDR2 FQGNSA. The V gene lost 4 bases and the J gene lost 4 bases, with 11 bases spanning the gap. The length of the CDR3 is 13 residues. CDR3 sequence: CASSSGGIYEQYF. In nucleotides, the CDR3 is TGTGCCAGCAGCTCCGGGGGAATATACGAGCAGTACTTC.

The chain joins TRBV6-1 to TRBJ2-2; TRBD1 aligns across 8 bases. Germline V gene lookup returns CDR1 MNHNS and CDR2 SASEGT. CDR3 length: 15 residues. Losses at the gene ends were 7 bases for V and 7 bases for J; bases not matched to a gene: 11. The CDR3 protein is CASNMNRGSGGELFF. The DNA of the CDR3 is TGTGCCAGCAACATGAACAGGGGGTCGGGCGGGGAGCTGTTTTTT.

This chain uses TRBV7-9 with TRBJ2-3, with D hard to call. The CDR3 totals 14 residues. CDR1 is SEHNR, CDR2 FQNEAQ, per germline (reference sequence). V was cut by 9 bases and J by 3 bases, with 16 bases left in between. CDR3 coding DNA: TGTGCCAGGTCTAAAGGTAGTCGGACAGATACGCAGTATTTT. The encoded protein is CARSKGSRTDTQYF.

The J gene is TRBJ1-1, the V gene TRBV6-5, with 8 positions matching TRBD1. Germline V gene sequence: CDR1 MNHEY, CDR2 SVGAGI. This CDR3 comprises 13 residues. With V trimmed by 6 bases and J by 5 bases, 5 bases remained unmatched. Here the CDR3 DNA reads TGTGCCAGCAGACCCGACAGGGGAACTGAAGCTTTCTTT. This translates into CASRPDRGTEAFF.

Only a few counts were recorded for this clone. V gene TRBV25-1 combines with J gene TRBJ1-2, with a weak D call TRBD1 (6 bases). The CDR3 has 18 amino acids. Germline V gene data show CDR1 as MGHDK and CDR2 as SYGVNS. Trimming left V 4 bases short and J 1 base short, with 22 bases between. The CDR3 region is CASSAKGGQSLFNYGYTF. In nucleotides, the CDR3 is TGTGCCAGCAGTGCAAAAGGTGGACAGTCCCTCTTTAACTATGGCTACACCTTC.

This clone was seen a single time. CDR3 in amino acids: CASSIFMATAQETQYF. CDR3 DNA sequence: TGTGCCAGTAGTATCTTTATGGCGACAGCCCAAGAGACCCAGTACTTC. The rearrangement joins TRBV19 to TRBJ2-5, with a possible D match to TRBD1 (5 bases). The CDR3 is 16 residues long. CDR1 and CDR2 (germline): LNHDA, SQIVND (reference sequence). V shed 3 bases and J shed 1 base, with 15 bases lying between them.

J is TRBJ1-6 and V is TRBV14; the D is unclear. Trimming cost V 3 bases and J 7 bases, with 7 bases left between them. The CDR3 totals 13 residues. Germline V gene data show CDR1 as SGHDN and CDR2 as FVKESK. The CDR3 region has the DNA TGTGCCAGCAGCCAGTTGTTGAATTCACCCCTCCACTTT. Its protein is CASSQLLNSPLHF.

CDR3 in DNA: TGTGCCAGCAATTGGGACAGTTCCTATGGCTACACCTTC. This translates into CASNWDSSYGYTF. The chain uses TRBV2 and TRBJ1-2, with 7 positions matching TRBD1. The CDR3 has 13 amino acids. Germline V gene lookup returns CDR1 SNHLY and CDR2 FYNNEI. V trimming: 7 bases; J trimming: 4 bases; junction bases outside the gene matches: 6.

The rearrangement joins TRBV12-5 to TRBJ2-5; 15 positions match TRBD2. This CDR3 contains 17 residues. V trimming: 6 bases; J trimming: 5 bases; junction bases outside the gene matches: 10. The germline CDR1 and CDR2 sequences are LGHNT and FRNRAP. CDR3 region: CASGRRTSGGAGETQYF. CDR3 in DNA: TGTGCTAGTGGACGACGGACTAGCGGGGGGGCCGGGGAGACCCAGTACTTC.

V and J are TRBV9 and TRBJ1-2; D call uncertain. V shed 5 bases and J shed 8 bases, with 28 bases lying between them. This CDR3 spans 17 amino acids. In germline, CDR1 is SGDLS, CDR2 YYNGEE. This CDR3 is CASRSVMSRPHGRGYTF. Written as DNA, the CDR3 is TGTGCCAGCAGGAGCGTAATGTCAAGACCGCACGGGCGCGGCTACACCTTC. The variable domain in full, completed from reference TRBV9 and TRBJ1-2, reads DSGVTQTPKHLITATGQRVTLRCSPRSGDLSVYWYQQSLDQGLQFLIQYYNGEERAKGNILERFSAQQFPDLHSELNLSSLELGDSALYFCASRSVMSRPHGRGYTFGSGTRLTVV.

V gene TRBV27 combines with J gene TRBJ1-5; 8 positions match TRBD1. This CDR3 is 15 amino acids long. The V gene's germline CDR1 is MNHEY and CDR2 SMNVEV (reference sequence). Germline trimming cut 5 bases from V and 4 bases from J; bases unmatched to any gene: 7. In nucleotides, the CDR3 is TGTGCCAGCAGTCCACGACAGGGGCGAAATCAGCCCCAGCATTTT. Translating gives CASSPRQGRNQPQHF.

V is TRBV11-3 and J is TRBJ2-5; D is unclear. This CDR3 is 15 amino acids long. The V gene lost 2 bases and the J gene lost 4 bases, with 14 bases spanning the gap. Per the germline V gene, CDR1 is SGHNT and CDR2 is YENEEA. CDR3 protein: CASSLRIEAGETQYF. The CDR3 DNA is TGTGCCAGCAGCTTAAGAATTGAGGCCGGAGAGACCCAGTACTTC.

The genes are TRBV6-5 and TRBJ1-4; a possible D gene is TRBD1 (5 bases). The CDR3 contains 12 residues. The V end lost 7 bases, the J end lost 6 bases, and 9 bases lay between the germline ends. The V gene's germline CDR1 is MNHEY and CDR2 SVGAGI. The CDR3 DNA is TGTGCCAGCACGGGGCCCCATGAAAAACTGTTTTTT. Its translation: CASTGPHEKLFF.

This chain joins TRBV9 and TRBJ2-5; perhaps TRBD2 as D (6 bases). Germline CDR1 and CDR2: SGDLS and YYNGEE. There are 14 residues in the CDR3. The V end was cut by 0 bases, the J end by 1 base, with 7 bases between. CDR3 bases: TGTGCCAGCAGCGTAGGCGGGGTCCAAGAGACCCAGTACTTC. Translated: CASSVGGVQETQYF.